This T cell receptor beta chain was identified during a study of T cells after yellow fever vaccination. One entry per CDR3 protein results from TCRdb running MiXCR on the 5' RACE reads. Here the sample spans fewer than 150,000 distinct CDR3 sequences, around 7.7% being singletons. This clonotype appeared many times. CDR3 length equals 14 residues. Germline values: CDR1 MNHEY, CDR2 SMNVEV (reference sequence). V was trimmed by 6 bases and J by 1 base, leaving 10 bases between them. The genes are TRBV27 and TRBJ1-5, with a tentative D call TRBD1 (5 bases). This TCR was recovered from a man in his thirties or forties who received the YFV17D yellow fever vaccine. The input for sequencing was CD4+ T cells sorted from PBMCs, taken 5 days after the yellow fever booster vaccination. The CDR3 loop reads CASRPGTSNQPQHF. The DNA for the CDR3 is TGTGCCAGCAGACCAGGGACGAGCAATCAGCCCCAGCATTTT.